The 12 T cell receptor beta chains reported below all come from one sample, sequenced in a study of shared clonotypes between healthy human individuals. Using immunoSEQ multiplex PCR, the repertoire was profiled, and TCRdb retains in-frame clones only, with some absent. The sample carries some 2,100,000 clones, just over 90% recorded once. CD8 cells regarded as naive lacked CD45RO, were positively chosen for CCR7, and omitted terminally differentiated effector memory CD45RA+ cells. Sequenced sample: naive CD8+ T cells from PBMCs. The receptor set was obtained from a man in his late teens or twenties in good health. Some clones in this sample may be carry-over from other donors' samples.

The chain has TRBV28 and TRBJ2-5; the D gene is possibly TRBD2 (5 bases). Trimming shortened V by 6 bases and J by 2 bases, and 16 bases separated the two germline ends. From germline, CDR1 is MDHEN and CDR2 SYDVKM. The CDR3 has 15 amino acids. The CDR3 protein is CASSLSVTSQETQYF. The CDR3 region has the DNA TGTGCCAGCAGCCTTAGCGTAACCTCACAAGAGACCCAGTACTTC.

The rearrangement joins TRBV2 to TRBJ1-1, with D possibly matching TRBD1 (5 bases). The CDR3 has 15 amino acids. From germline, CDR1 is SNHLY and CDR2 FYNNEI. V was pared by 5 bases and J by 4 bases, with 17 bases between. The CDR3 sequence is CASSSDIFPGTEAFF. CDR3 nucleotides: TGTGCCAGCAGTTCGGACATTTTCCCAGGCACTGAAGCTTTCTTT.

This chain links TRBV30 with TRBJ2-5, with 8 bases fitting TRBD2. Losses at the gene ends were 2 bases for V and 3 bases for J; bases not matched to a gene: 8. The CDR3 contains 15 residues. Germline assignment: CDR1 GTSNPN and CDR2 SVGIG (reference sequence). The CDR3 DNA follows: TGTGCCTGGAGTCTATCACTAGCGGAAAAAGAGACCCAGTACTTC. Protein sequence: CAWSLSLAEKETQYF.

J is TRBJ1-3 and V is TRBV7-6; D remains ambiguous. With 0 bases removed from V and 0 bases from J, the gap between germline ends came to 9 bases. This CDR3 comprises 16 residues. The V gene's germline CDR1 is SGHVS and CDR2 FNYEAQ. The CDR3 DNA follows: TGTGCCAGCAGCTTAGCTCCACAGTCCTCTGGAAACACCATATATTTT. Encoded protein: CASSLAPQSSGNTIYF.

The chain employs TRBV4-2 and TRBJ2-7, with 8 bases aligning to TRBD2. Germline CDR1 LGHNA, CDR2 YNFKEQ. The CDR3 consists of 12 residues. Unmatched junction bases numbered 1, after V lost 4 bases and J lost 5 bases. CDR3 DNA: TGTGCCAGCAGCCGAGCGGGGGACGAGCAGTACTTC. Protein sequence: CASSRAGDEQYF.

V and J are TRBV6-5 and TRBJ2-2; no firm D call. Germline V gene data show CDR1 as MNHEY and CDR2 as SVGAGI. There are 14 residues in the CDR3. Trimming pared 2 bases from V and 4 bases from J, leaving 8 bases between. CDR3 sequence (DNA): TGTGCCAGCAGTTACAGGTTTTCCACCGGGGAGCTGTTTTTT. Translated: CASSYRFSTGELFF.

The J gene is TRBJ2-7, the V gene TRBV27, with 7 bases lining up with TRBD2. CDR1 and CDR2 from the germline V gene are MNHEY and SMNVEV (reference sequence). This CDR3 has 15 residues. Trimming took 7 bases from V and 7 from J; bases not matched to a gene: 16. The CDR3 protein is CASTPIGRELREQYF. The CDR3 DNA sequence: TGTGCCAGCACCCCTATTGGGAGGGAGCTGAGGGAGCAGTACTTC.

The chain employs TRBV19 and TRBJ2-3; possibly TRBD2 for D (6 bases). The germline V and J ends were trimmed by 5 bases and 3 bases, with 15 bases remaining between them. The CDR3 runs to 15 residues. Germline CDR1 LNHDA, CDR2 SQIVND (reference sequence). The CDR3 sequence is CASSSRESLTDTQYF. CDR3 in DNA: TGTGCCAGTAGTTCCCGGGAGAGTTTGACAGATACGCAGTATTTT.

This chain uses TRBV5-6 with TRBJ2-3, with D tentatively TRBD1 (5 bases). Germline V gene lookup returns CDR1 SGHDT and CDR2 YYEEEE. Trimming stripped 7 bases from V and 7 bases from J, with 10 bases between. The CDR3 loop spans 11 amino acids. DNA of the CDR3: TGTGCCAGCGAAGGGGTCCATACGCAGTATTTT. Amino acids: CASEGVHTQYF.

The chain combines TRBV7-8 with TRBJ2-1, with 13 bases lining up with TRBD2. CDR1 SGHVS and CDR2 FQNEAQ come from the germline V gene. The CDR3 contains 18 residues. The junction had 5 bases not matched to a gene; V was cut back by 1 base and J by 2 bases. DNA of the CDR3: TGTGCCAGCAGCTTAGATGGACTAGCGGGAGCGACCTACAATGAGCAGTTCTTC. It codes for CASSLDGLAGATYNEQFF.

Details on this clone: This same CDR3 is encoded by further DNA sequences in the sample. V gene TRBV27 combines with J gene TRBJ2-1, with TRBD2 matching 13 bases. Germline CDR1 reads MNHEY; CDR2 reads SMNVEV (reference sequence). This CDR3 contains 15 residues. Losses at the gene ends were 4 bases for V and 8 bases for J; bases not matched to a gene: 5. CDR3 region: CASSSLAGGRDEQFF. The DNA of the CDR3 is TGTGCCAGCAGTTCACTAGCGGGAGGGAGGGATGAGCAGTTCTTC.

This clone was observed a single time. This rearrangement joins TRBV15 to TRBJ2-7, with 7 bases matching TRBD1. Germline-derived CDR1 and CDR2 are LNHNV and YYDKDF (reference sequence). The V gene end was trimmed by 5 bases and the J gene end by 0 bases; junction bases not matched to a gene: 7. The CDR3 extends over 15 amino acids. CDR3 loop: CATSGRDSSSYEQYF. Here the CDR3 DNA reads TGTGCCACCAGCGGAAGGGACAGTAGCTCCTACGAGCAGTACTTC.